This T cell receptor (beta chain) was documented in a study of T cell changes during pregnancy in multiple sclerosis. V lost 7 bases to trimming and J lost 0 bases; unmatched junction nucleotides: 8. The germline CDR1 and CDR2 sequences are WNHNN and SYGVQD (reference sequence). The CDR3 runs 17 residues. The method was immunoSEQ multiplex PCR; TCRdb's version includes in-frame clones alone and lacks a portion of them. The sample carries 20,000 or so clones, around 86% recorded once. The chain combines TRBV10-1 with TRBJ2-7; 14 bases match TRBD2. The sample consisted of CD8+ T cells from peripheral blood mononuclear cells, taken in the third trimester of pregnancy. The receptor was derived from a female donor in good health, enrolled as a control in a pregnancy study. CDR3 sequence (DNA): TGCGCCAGCACCGAGGGACTAGCGGGGGTTAGCTCCTACGAGCAGTACTTC. This gives the protein CASTEGLAGVSSYEQYF.